These 13 T cell receptor beta chains came from one sample sequenced in a study of technical replicates of blood from a handful of donors. Sequencing used immunoSEQ multiplex PCR; TCRdb keeps in-frame clones, though not all of them. This sample has tens of thousands of clones, with 93% found just once. Sequenced material: T cells isolated from PBMCs. The receptors come from a human donor in good health.

This sequence joins TRBV27 and TRBJ1-2, with a possible D match to TRBD1 (5 bases). In germline, CDR1 is MNHEY, CDR2 SMNVEV (reference sequence). Between the trimmed V and J ends, which lost 4 bases and 5 bases, there was a span of 14 bases. The CDR3 consists of 14 residues. The CDR3 is CASSSGGAIYGYTF. CDR3 nucleotide sequence: TGTGCCAGCAGTTCCGGAGGGGCAATTTATGGCTACACCTTC.

This clone has just one count. The J gene is TRBJ2-7, the V gene TRBV6-5; D is unresolved. The CDR3 runs to 11 residues. The V and J ends lost 2 bases and 6 bases respectively, with 5 bases between them. Per the germline V gene, CDR1 is MNHEY and CDR2 is SVGAGI. This chain's CDR3 is CASSYGVEQYF. In DNA, the CDR3 is TGTGCCAGCAGTTACGGAGTCGAGCAGTACTTC.

The rearrangement uses TRBV6-6 and TRBJ1-1, with D maybe TRBD1 (5 bases). Trimming shortened V by 5 bases and J by 0 bases, and 13 bases separated the two germline ends. Looked up from germline, CDR1 is MNHNY and CDR2 is SVGAGI (reference sequence). The CDR3 is 15 amino acids. In nucleotides, the CDR3 is TGTGCCAGCAGTCACCCCAGGGAAATGAACACTGAAGCTTTCTTT. Protein product: CASSHPREMNTEAFF.

The rearrangement links TRBV10-1 to TRBJ1-5; TRBD1 matches at 8 bases. Germline CDR1 is WNHNN and CDR2 is SYGVQD (reference sequence). Trimming cost V 6 bases and J 5 bases; bases outside gene matches: 3. CDR3 length equals 13 residues. CDR3 loop: CASSETGDQPQHF. The CDR3 DNA sequence: TGCGCCAGCAGCGAGACAGGGGATCAGCCCCAGCATTTT.

J is TRBJ2-5 and V is TRBV7-7, with D possibly TRBD1 on 6 matching bases. Germline CDR1 SSHAT, CDR2 FNYEAQ (reference sequence). V was cut by 5 bases and J by 5 bases, with 12 bases left in between. The CDR3 loop spans 13 amino acids. The CDR3 DNA follows: TGTGCCAGCAGCCGGAACAGGGCGGAGACCCAGTACTTC. This codes for CASSRNRAETQYF.

This clone was seen just once. The chain is built from TRBV2 and TRBJ2-7, with 11 bases matching TRBD2. The CDR3 consists of 15 residues. Germline CDR1 and CDR2: SNHLY and FYNNEI. V gave up 2 bases and J gave up 7 bases; unmatched junction bases: 7. The DNA for the CDR3 is TGTGCCAGCAGTGAAAGTCTAGCGGGAGGACTTGAGCAGTACTTC. The encoded protein is CASSESLAGGLEQYF.

The chain employs TRBV14 and TRBJ2-4; D may be TRBD1 (6 bases). Germline V gene lookup returns CDR1 SGHDN and CDR2 FVKESK. The V end was cut by 0 bases, the J end by 7 bases, with 19 bases between. This CDR3 spans 17 amino acids. The CDR3 DNA is TGTGCCAGCAGCCAAGATCTAGGAAGTCAGGGGTTGAACATTCAGTACTTC. Translation: CASSQDLGSQGLNIQYF.

This chain connects TRBV7-2 to TRBJ2-7, with D possibly matching TRBD1 (6 bases). From germline, CDR1 is SGHTA and CDR2 FQGNSA. The CDR3 totals 12 residues. V was cut by 5 bases and J by 3 bases, with 8 bases left in between. The CDR3 nucleotides are TGTGCCAGCAGCACACAGGGCTACGAGCAGTACTTC. Protein sequence: CASSTQGYEQYF. The complete variable domain, with remaining parts taken from reference TRBV7-2 and TRBJ2-7, reads GAGVSQSPSNKVTEKGKDVELRCDPISGHTALYWYRQSLGQGLEFLIYFQGNSAPDKSGLPSDRFSAERTGGSVSTLTIQRTQQEDSAVYLCASSTQGYEQYFGPGTRLTVT.

The rearrangement joins TRBV7-9 to TRBJ2-3, with 7 bases matching TRBD1. Germline CDR1 SEHNR, CDR2 FQNEAQ (reference sequence). J lost 1 base, V lost 5 bases, and 6 bases had no gene match. This CDR3 is 15 amino acids long. In DNA, the CDR3 is TGTGCCAGCAGCATAAGACAGGGTGGCACAGATACGCAGTATTTT. Protein: CASSIRQGGTDTQYF. The variable domain in full, completed from reference TRBV7-9 and TRBJ2-3, reads DTGVSQNPRHKITKRGQNVTFRCDPISEHNRLYWYRQTLGQGPEFLTYFQNEAQLEKSRLLSDRFSAERPKGSFSTLEIQRTEQGDSAMYLCASSIRQGGTDTQYFGPGTRLTVL.

This clone has only a few counts. The V call is TRBV5-1, the J call TRBJ2-5, with 12 bases that match TRBD2. V shed 6 bases, J shed 5 bases, and the junction held 11 bases outside the gene matches. The CDR3 extends over 16 amino acids. The germline CDR1 and CDR2 sequences are SGHRS and YFSETQ. CDR3 in amino acids: CASTPLQTSGSETQYF. The CDR3 nucleotides are TGCGCCAGCACCCCGCTGCAGACTAGCGGGAGCGAGACCCAGTACTTC. Combining the CDR3 with reference TRBV5-1 and TRBJ2-5 gives the whole variable domain KAGVTQTPRYLIKTRGQQVTLSCSPISGHRSVSWYQQTPGQGLQFLFEYFSETQRNKGNFPGRFSGRQFSNSRSEMNVSTLELGDSALYLCASTPLQTSGSETQYFGPGTRLLVL.

J is TRBJ1-1 and V is TRBV29-1; unclear D gene. The V end lost 3 bases, the J end lost 6 bases, and 8 bases lay between the germline ends. The CDR3 contains 11 residues. Germline assignment: CDR1 SQVTM and CDR2 ANQGSEA. The CDR3 is CSVDIWPEAFF. The CDR3 DNA follows: TGCAGCGTTGATATTTGGCCTGAAGCTTTCTTT.

The sample holds one count of this clone. CDR3 nucleotides: TGTGCCAGCAGCACTGCCGGGGGGGCCGGGGAGCTGTTTTTT. Its protein is CASSTAGGAGELFF. The chain joins TRBV9 to TRBJ2-2, with 8 bases matching TRBD2. Germline lookup yields CDR1 SGDLS and CDR2 YYNGEE. The CDR3 runs 14 residues. With V trimmed by 4 bases and J by 6 bases, 5 bases remained unmatched. Using reference TRBV9 and TRBJ2-2 for the parts outside the CDR3, the full variable domain is DSGVTQTPKHLITATGQRVTLRCSPRSGDLSVYWYQQSLDQGLQFLIQYYNGEERAKGNILERFSAQQFPDLHSELNLSSLELGDSALYFCASSTAGGAGELFFGEGSRLTVL.

The chain joins TRBV5-6 to TRBJ2-6, with D maybe TRBD1 (5 bases). CDR3 length equals 18 residues. Germline loops: CDR1 SGHDT, CDR2 YYEEEE. The V end was cut by 0 bases, the J end by 0 bases, with 13 bases between. CDR3 in amino acids: CASSLVGARFSGANVLTF. The CDR3 DNA follows: TGTGCCAGCAGCTTGGTTGGGGCCCGTTTCTCTGGGGCCAACGTCCTGACTTTC.